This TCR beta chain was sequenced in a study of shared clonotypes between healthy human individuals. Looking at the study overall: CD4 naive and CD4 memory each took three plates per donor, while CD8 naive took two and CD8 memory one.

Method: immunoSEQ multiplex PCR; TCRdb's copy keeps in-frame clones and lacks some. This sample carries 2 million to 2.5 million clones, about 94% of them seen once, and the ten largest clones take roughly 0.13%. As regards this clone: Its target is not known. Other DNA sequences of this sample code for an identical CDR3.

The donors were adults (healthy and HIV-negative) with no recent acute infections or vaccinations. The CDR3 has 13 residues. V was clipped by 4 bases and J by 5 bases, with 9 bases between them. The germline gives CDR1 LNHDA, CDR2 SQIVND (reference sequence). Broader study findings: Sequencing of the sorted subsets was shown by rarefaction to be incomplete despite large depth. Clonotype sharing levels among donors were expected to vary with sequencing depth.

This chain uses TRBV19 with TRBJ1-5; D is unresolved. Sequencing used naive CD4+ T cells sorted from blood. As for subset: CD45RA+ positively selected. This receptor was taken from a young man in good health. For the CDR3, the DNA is TGTGCCAGTAGTACCGGAGGGTATCAGCCCCAGCATTTT. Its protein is CASSTGGYQPQHF.